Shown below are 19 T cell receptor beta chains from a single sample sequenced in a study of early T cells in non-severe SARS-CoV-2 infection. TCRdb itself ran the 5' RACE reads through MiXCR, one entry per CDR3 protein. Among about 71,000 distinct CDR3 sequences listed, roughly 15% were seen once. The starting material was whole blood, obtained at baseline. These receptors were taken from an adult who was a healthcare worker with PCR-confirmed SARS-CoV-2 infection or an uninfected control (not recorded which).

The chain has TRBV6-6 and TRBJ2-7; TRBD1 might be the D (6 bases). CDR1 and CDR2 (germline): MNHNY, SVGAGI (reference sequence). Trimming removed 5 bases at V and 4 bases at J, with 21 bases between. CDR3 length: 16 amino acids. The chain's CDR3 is CASSPTGTSGGYEQYF. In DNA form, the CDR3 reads TGTGCCAGCAGTCCTACAGGGACGTCTGGGGGTTACGAGCAGTACTTC.

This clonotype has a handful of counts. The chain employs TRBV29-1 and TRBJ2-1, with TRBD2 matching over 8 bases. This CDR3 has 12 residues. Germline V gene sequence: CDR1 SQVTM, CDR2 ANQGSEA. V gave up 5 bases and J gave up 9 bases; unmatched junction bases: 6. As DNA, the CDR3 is TGCAGCGTTAACCCCCGGGAGGGTGAGCAGTTCTTC. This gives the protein CSVNPREGEQFF.

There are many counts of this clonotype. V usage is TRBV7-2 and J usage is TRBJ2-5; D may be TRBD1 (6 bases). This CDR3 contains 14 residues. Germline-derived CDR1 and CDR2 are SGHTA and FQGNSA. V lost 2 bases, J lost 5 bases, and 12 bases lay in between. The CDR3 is CASSLSGVGETQYF. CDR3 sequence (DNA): TGTGCCAGCAGCTTATCAGGGGTTGGCGAGACCCAGTACTTC.

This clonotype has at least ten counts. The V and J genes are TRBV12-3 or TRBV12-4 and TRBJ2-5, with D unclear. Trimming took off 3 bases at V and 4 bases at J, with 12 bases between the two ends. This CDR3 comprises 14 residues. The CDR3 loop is CASSLIGPGETQYF. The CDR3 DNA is TGTGCCAGCAGTTTGATCGGTCCGGGAGAGACCCAGTACTTC.

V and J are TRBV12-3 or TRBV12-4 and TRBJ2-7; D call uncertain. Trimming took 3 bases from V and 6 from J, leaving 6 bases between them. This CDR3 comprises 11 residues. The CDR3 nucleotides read TGTGCCAGCAGTTTCGCGATCGAGCAGTACTTC. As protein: CASSFAIEQYF.

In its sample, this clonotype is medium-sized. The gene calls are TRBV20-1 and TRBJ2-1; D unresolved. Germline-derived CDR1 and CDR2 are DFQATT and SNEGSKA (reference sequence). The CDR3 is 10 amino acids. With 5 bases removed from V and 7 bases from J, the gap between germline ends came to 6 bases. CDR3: CSALRNEQFF. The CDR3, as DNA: TGCAGTGCTCTCCGTAATGAGCAGTTCTTC.

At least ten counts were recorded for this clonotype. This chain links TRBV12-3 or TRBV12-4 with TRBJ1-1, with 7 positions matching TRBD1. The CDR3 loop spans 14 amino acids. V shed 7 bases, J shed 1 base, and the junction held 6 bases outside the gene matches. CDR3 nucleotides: TGTGCCAGCAACGAGGACAGGAAGAACACTGAAGCTTTCTTT. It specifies CASNEDRKNTEAFF.

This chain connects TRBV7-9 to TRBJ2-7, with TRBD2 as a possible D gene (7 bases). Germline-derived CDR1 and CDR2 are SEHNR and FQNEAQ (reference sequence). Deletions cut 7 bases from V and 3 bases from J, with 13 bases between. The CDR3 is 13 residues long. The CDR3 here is CASNTGGGYEQYF. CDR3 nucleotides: TGTGCCAGCAATACGGGGGGCGGCTACGAGCAGTACTTC.

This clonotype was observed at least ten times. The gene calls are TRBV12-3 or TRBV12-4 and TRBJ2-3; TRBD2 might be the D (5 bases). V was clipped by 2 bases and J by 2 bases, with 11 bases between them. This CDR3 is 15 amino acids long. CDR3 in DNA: TGTGCCAGCAGTTTACTGCGGGTGTCCACAGATACGCAGTATTTT. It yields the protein CASSLLRVSTDTQYF.

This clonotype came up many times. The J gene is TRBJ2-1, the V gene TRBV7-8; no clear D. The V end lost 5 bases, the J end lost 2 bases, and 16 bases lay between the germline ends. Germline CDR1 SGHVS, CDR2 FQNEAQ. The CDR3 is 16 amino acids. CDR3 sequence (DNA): TGTGCCAGCAGCCCTGAGGTTTACGGAGCCTACAATGAGCAGTTCTTC. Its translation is CASSPEVYGAYNEQFF.

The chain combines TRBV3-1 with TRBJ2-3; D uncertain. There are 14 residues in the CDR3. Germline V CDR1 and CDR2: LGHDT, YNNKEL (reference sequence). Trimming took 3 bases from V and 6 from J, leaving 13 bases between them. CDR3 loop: CASSHQLPPDTQYF. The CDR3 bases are TGTGCCAGCAGCCATCAACTCCCTCCGGATACGCAGTATTTT.

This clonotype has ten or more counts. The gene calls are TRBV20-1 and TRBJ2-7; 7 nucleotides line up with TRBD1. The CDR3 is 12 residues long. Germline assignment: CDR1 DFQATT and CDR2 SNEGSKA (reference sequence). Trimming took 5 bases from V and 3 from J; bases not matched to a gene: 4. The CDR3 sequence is CSAGDRNYEQYF. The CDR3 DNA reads TGCAGTGCTGGGGACAGAAACTACGAGCAGTACTTC.

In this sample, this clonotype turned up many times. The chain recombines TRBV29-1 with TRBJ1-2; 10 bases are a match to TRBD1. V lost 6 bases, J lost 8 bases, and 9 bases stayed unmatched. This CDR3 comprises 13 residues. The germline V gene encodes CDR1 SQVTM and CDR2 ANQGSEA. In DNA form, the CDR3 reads TGCAGCGTAGCCGGGACAGGGGTCTTCGGCTACACCTTC. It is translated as CSVAGTGVFGYTF.

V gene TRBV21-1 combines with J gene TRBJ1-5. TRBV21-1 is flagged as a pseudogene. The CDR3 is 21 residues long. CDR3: CASSKTPGPGQKNDSNQPQHF. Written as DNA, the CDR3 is TGTGCCAGCAGCAAAACCCCAGGGCCCGGACAGAAGAACGATAGCAATCAGCCCCAGCATTTT.

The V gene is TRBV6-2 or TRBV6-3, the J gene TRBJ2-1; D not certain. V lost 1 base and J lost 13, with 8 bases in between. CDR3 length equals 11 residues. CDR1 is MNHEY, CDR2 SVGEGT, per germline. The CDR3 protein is CASSYYSSQFF. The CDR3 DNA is TGTGCCAGCAGTTACTACTCCTCTCAGTTCTTC.

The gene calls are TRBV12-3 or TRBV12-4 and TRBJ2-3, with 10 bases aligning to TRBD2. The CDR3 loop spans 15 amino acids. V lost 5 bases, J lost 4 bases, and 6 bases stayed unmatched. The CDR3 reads CASSPLAGAADTQYF. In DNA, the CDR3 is TGTGCCAGCAGTCCCCTAGCGGGAGCTGCAGATACGCAGTATTTT.

CDR3 residues: CAARGGPGELFF. Written as DNA, the CDR3 is TGTGCCGCCCGCGGGGGCCCCGGGGAGCTGTTTTTT. J is TRBJ2-2 and V is TRBV24-1; the D gene is possibly TRBD2 (7 bases). The CDR3 has 12 residues. Trimming removed 12 bases from V and 6 bases from J, with 13 bases in between. Germline V CDR1 and CDR2: KGHDR, SFDVKD.

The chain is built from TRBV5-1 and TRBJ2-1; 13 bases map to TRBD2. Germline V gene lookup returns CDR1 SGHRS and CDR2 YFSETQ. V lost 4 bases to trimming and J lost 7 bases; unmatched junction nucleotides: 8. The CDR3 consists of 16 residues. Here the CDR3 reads CASSGTSGDFWNEQFF. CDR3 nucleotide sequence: TGCGCCAGCAGCGGGACTAGCGGGGACTTTTGGAATGAGCAGTTCTTC.

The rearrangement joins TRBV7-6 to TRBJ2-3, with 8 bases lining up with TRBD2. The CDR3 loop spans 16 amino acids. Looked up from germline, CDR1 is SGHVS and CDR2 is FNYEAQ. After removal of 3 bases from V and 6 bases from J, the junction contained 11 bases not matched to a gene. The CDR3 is CASSLFTSGSGDTQYF. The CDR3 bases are TGTGCCAGCAGCTTGTTCACTAGCGGTAGTGGGGATACGCAGTATTTT.